The 20 T cell receptor beta chains below were found in one sample sequenced in a study of molecular identifiers for immune sequencing clone quantification. TCRdb re-analysed the PCR reads in MiXCR, keeping a single row per CDR3 protein. This table has roughly 100,000 distinct CDR3 sequences, about a third appearing once. The material sequenced was naive CD8+ T cells from blood, with Jurkat cell RNA spiked in. Sample subset: FACS-sorted CD8+CD4-CCR7+CD45RA+ naive T cells. The receptors were sampled from a human donor in good health. Some libraries in this study had Jurkat cell RNA spiked in.

To note about this clonotype: A read error may be the cause here, since a much bigger clone is one base away. The J gene is TRBJ2-3, the V gene TRBV7-9; weak D call: TRBD2 (6 bases). The CDR3 length is 14 residues. CDR1 is SEHNR and CDR2 is FQNEAQ in the germline V gene (reference sequence). The CDR3 sequence: CDTDSGDRTDTQYF. The CDR3 DNA reads as TGTGACACCGATAGCGGAGACCGCACAGATACGCAGTATTTT.

The V call is TRBV7-9, the J call TRBJ2-7; a weak D match, TRBD1 (5 bases). Deletions cut 7 bases from V and 1 base from J, with 11 bases between. Germline CDR1 reads SEHNR; CDR2 reads FQNEAQ (reference sequence). The CDR3 has 13 amino acids. The DNA for the CDR3 is TGTGCCAGCACCGAGACAGAATCCTACGAGCAGTACTTC. Protein product: CASTETESYEQYF.

As to this clonotype: An end of the junction does not agree with germline; a read error may underlie this. J is TRBJ2-7 and V is TRBV7-9; no firm D call. The germline V gene encodes CDR1 SEHNR and CDR2 FQNEAQ (reference sequence). The CDR3 sequence is 14 residues long. CDR3 DNA sequence: TGTGCTAGCAGCGCAGGCGGCCCCCCCGGCGAGCAGTACTTC. Translating it yields CASSAGGPPGEQYF.

The rearrangement links TRBV28 to TRBJ1-3; a possible D gene is TRBD1 (5 bases). Germline CDR1 is MDHEN and CDR2 is SYDVKM. V gave up 9 bases and J gave up 0 bases, with 39 bases separating them. The CDR3 has 23 amino acids. Here the CDR3 reads CARPDARASSLDTLTLSGNTIYF. The CDR3 bases are TGTGCCAGACCCGACGCGCGGGCGTCGAGCCTGGACACCTTAACCCTCTCTGGAAACACCATATATTTT.

This sequence joins TRBV19 and TRBJ2-3; 8 bases line up with TRBD2. J gave up 1 base and V 3 bases, and 3 bases lay outside the gene matches. CDR1 is LNHDA, CDR2 SQIVND, per germline (reference sequence). The CDR3 has 15 amino acids. This CDR3 reads CASSILAGGTDTQYF. DNA of the CDR3: TGTGCCAGTAGTATTCTAGCGGGTGGCACAGATACGCAGTATTTT. The full variable domain, in which reference TRBV19 and TRBJ2-3 provide the parts outside the CDR3, is DGGITQSPKYLFRKEGQNVTLSCEQNLNHDAMYWYRQDPGQGLRLIYYSQIVNDFQKGDIAEGYSVSREKKESFPLTVTSAQKNPTAFYLCASSILAGGTDTQYFGPGTRLTVL.

The chain is built from TRBV7-8 and TRBJ2-1, with D maybe TRBD1 (6 bases). V shed 1 base and J shed 0 bases, with 10 bases lying between them. Per germline, CDR1 SGHVS and CDR2 FQNEAQ. The CDR3 is 16 amino acids. The CDR3 DNA sequence: TGTGCCAGCAGCTTAGGAGGACAGCGCTCCTACAATGAGCAGTTCTTC. Its translation: CASSLGGQRSYNEQFF.

The chain carries TRBV6-5 and TRBJ2-2; 12 bases align to TRBD2. The V and J ends lost 2 bases and 15 bases, in that order; junction bases with no gene match: 7. The CDR3 runs to 14 residues. Per the germline V gene, CDR1 is MNHEY and CDR2 is SVGAGI. CDR3 loop: CASSYGTSGFRVFF. CDR3 nucleotide sequence: TGTGCCAGCAGTTACGGGACTAGCGGGTTCCGAGTGTTTTTT.

Details on this clonotype: At one end the junction does not follow the germline gene, possibly because of a read error. The chain uses TRBV4-1 and TRBJ2-6, with unresolved D. The CDR3 consists of 17 residues. Germline V gene data show CDR1 as MGHRA and CDR2 as YSYEKL. The CDR3 sequence is CASGQEDVVSGANVLTF. The CDR3 DNA reads as TGCGCCAGCGGCCAAGAGGATGTGGTCTCTGGGGCCAACGTCCTGACTTTC.

Notes on this clonotype: One base away lies a much larger clone, so this may be a sequencing read error. This chain connects TRBV29-1 to TRBJ2-7; unclear D gene. This CDR3 has 11 amino acids. The germline V gene has CDR1 SQVTM and CDR2 ANQGSEA. The CDR3: CSFDSGYEQYF. Here the CDR3 DNA reads TGCAGCTTTGATTCCGGGTACGAGCAGTACTTC.

With respect to this clonotype: The conserved closing phenylalanine or tryptophan is absent in this CDR3, likely reflecting a read error. The DNA is omitted, as the CDR3 cannot be located on it reliably, and the CDR3 follows TCRdb's listing. The V gene is TRBV10-3, the J gene TRBJ1-2; the table names TRBD1, a call not compared with the DNA. CDR1 and CDR2 from the germline V gene are ENHRY and SYGVKD. Both ends counted, the CDR3 spans 12 residues. This chain's CDR3 is CAISQPTGEAKG.

The chain combines TRBV7-3 with TRBJ2-3, with 11 bases identical to TRBD2. This CDR3 contains 15 residues. V dropped 4 bases and J dropped 9; count of bases not matched to a gene: 9. Germline-derived CDR1 and CDR2 are SGHTA and FQGTGA. The CDR3 spells CASSSTSGARSTQYF. The CDR3 region has the DNA TGTGCCAGCAGCTCGACTAGCGGGGCCAGGTCGACGCAGTATTTT.

This chain joins TRBV7-6 and TRBJ1-4; no firm D call. The CDR3 has 14 residues. CDR1 SGHVS and CDR2 FNYEAQ come from the germline V gene. Trimming shortened V by 1 base and J by 8 bases, and 11 bases separated the two germline ends. The CDR3 nucleotides are TGTGCCAGCAGCTTAGTACCGGGGAACGAAAAACTGTTTTTT. Translation gives CASSLVPGNEKLFF. Complete variable domain (other parts from reference TRBV7-6 and TRBJ1-4): GAGVSQSPRYKVTKRGQDVALRCDPISGHVSLYWYRQALGQGPEFLTYFNYEAQQDKSGLPNDRFSAERPEGSISTLTIQRTEQRDSAMYRCASSLVPGNEKLFFGSGTQLSVL.

As for this clonotype: This may arise from a read error, as a much more abundant clone is one base away. The chain joins TRBV19 to TRBJ2-4, with TRBD1 as a possible D gene (6 bases). The V gene lost 9 bases and the J gene lost 0 bases, with 15 bases spanning the gap. This CDR3 has 15 amino acids. The V gene's germline CDR1 is LNHDA and CDR2 SQIVND (reference sequence). DNA of the CDR3: TGTGCCAGCGGGACAAGGATGCTAGCCAAAAACATTCAGTACTTC. Amino acids: CASGTRMLAKNIQYF.

The chain carries TRBV12-5 and TRBJ2-2; D call uncertain. Germline lookup yields CDR1 LGHNT and CDR2 FRNRAP. V lost 4 bases, J lost 0 bases, and 9 bases lay in between. The CDR3 spans 15 residues. In DNA form, the CDR3 reads TGTGCTAGTGGTTCCACGGAGACGAACACCGGGGAGCTGTTTTTT. Translated: CASGSTETNTGELFF.

This clonotype was observed at least ten times. The chain uses TRBV7-2 and TRBJ2-7, with a possible D match to TRBD2 (6 bases). Germline V gene sequence: CDR1 SGHTA, CDR2 FQGNSA. Trimming took 4 bases from V and 2 from J, leaving 15 bases between them. This CDR3 has 15 amino acids. DNA for the CDR3: TGTGCCAGCAGCTGGGGACTCGGGCCAGCCTACGAGCAGTACTTC. It translates to CASSWGLGPAYEQYF.

V gene TRBV5-6 combines with J gene TRBJ1-1; 7 nucleotides align to TRBD1. Germline V gives CDR1 SGHDT, CDR2 YYEEEE. Losses at the gene ends were 3 bases for V and 6 bases for J; bases not matched to a gene: 11. The CDR3 has 15 residues. In DNA, the CDR3 is TGTGCCAGCAGCTGGCCGACAGGGAGGGGCGCTGAAGCTTTCTTT. It yields the protein CASSWPTGRGAEAFF. The variable domain in full, with the rest retrieved from reference TRBV5-6 and TRBJ1-1, is DAGVTQSPTHLIKTRGQQVTLRCSPKSGHDTVSWYQQALGQGPQFIFQYYEEEERQRGNFPDRFSGHQFPNYSSELNVNALLLGDSALYLCASSWPTGRGAEAFFGQGTRLTVV.

This clonotype occurred many times. The chain joins TRBV7-2 to TRBJ2-7; D tentatively fits TRBD1 or TRBD2 (5 bases each). Germline lookup yields CDR1 SGHTA and CDR2 FQGNSA. This CDR3 spans 12 amino acids. Trimming left V 8 bases short and J 7 bases short, with 15 bases between. CDR3 amino acids: CASSTGHTEQYF. The CDR3 region has the DNA TGTGCCAGCTCCACGGGGCACACGGAGCAGTACTTC.

This clonotype was detected only a few times. The chain employs TRBV2 and TRBJ2-7; 10 nucleotides line up with TRBD1. After removal of 4 bases from V and 0 bases from J, the junction contained 3 bases not matched to a gene. Per germline, CDR1 SNHLY and CDR2 FYNNEI. The CDR3 covers 15 residues. In nucleotides, the CDR3 is TGTGCCAGCAGTGTGAGACAGGGGGCCTCCTACGAGCAGTACTTC. This translates into CASSVRQGASYEQYF.

For this clonotype: This sequence may be a read error, since a much larger clone differs from it by one base. V is TRBV7-6 and J is TRBJ2-3; a possible D gene is TRBD1 (5 bases). The CDR3 sequence is 12 residues long. CDR1 is SGHVS, CDR2 FNYEAQ, per germline. CDR3 nucleotide sequence: TGTGCCAGCAGCCCGGACACAGGTACGCAGTATTTT. Its protein is CASSPDTGTQYF. Full variable domain (remainder filled in from reference TRBV7-6 and TRBJ2-3): GAGVSQSPRYKVTKRGQDVALRCDPISGHVSLYWYRQALGQGPEFLTYFNYEAQQDKSGLPNDRFSAERPEGSISTLTIQRTEQRDSAMYRCASSPDTGTQYFGPGTRLTVL.

This clonotype came up a few times. The genes are TRBV15 and TRBJ1-2; D gene uncertain. The CDR3 spans 12 residues. Trimming removed 0 bases at V and 10 bases at J, with 9 bases between. Looked up from germline, CDR1 is LNHNV and CDR2 is YYDKDF (reference sequence). The CDR3 loop is CATSRDRTHYTF. The CDR3 DNA sequence: TGTGCCACCAGCAGAGATCGGACCCACTACACCTTC.